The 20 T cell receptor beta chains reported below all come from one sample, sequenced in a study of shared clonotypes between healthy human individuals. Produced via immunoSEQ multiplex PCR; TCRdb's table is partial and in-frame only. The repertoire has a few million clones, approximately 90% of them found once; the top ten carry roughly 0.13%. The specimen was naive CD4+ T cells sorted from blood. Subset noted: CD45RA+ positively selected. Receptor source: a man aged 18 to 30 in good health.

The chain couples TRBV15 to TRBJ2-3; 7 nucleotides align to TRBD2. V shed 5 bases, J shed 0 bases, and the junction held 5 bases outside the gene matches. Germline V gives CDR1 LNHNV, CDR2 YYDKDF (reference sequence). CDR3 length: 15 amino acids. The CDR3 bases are TGTGCCACCAGCTGGGCTAGCGGTAGCACAGATACGCAGTATTTT. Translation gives CATSWASGSTDTQYF.

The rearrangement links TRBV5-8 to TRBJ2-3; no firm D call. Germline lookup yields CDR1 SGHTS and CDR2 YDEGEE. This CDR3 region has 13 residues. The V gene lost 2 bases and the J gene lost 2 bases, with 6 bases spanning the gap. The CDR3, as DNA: TGTGCCAGCAGCTTTCTACTCACAGATACGCAGTATTTT. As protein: CASSFLLTDTQYF. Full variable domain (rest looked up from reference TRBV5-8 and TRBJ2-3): EAGVTQSPTHLIKTRGQQATLRCSPISGHTSVYWYQQALGLGLQFLLWYDEGEERNRGNFPPRFSGRQFPNYSSELNVNALELEDSALYLCASSFLLTDTQYFGPGTRLTVL.

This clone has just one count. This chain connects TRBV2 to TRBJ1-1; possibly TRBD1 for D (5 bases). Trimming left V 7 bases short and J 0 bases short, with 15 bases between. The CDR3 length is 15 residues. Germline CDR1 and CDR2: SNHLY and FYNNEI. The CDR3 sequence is CASNTRQIMNTEAFF. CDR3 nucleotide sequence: TGTGCCAGCAATACCCGACAGATAATGAACACTGAAGCTTTCTTT. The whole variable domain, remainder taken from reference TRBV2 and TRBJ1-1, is EPEVTQTPSHQVTQMGQEVILRCVPISNHLYFYWYRQILGQKVEFLVSFYNNEISEKSEIFDDQFSVERPDGSNFTLKIRSTKLEDSAMYFCASNTRQIMNTEAFFGQGTRLTVV.

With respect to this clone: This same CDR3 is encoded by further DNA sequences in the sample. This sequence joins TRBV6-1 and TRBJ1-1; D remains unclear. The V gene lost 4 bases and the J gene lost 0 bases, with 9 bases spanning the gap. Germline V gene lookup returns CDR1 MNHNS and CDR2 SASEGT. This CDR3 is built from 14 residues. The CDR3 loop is CASSAREMNTEAFF. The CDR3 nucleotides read TGTGCCAGCAGTGCCCGGGAAATGAACACTGAAGCTTTCTTT.

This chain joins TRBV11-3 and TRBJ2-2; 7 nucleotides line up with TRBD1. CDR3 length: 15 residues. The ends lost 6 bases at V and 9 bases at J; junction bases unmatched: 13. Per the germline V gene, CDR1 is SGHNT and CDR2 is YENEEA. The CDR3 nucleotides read TGTGCCAGCAGTCCGGGACAGAATTCGATCAGGGAGCTGTTTTTT. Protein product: CASSPGQNSIRELFF.

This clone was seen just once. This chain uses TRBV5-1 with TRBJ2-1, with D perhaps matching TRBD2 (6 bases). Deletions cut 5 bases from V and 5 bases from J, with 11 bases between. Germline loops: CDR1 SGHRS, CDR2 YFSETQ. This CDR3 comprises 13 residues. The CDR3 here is CASSPGTHNEQFF. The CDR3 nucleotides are TGCGCCAGCAGTCCCGGGACTCACAATGAGCAGTTCTTC.

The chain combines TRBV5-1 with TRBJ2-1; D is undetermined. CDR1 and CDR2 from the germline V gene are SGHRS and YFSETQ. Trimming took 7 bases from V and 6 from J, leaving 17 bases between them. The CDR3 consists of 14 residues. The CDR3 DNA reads TGCGCCAGCGGTACGCTCTCCACAGTCAATGAGCAGTTCTTC. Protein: CASGTLSTVNEQFF.

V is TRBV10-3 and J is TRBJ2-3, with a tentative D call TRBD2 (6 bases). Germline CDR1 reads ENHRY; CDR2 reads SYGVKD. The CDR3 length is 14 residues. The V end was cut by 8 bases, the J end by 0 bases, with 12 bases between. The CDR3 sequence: CAIASGASTDTQYF. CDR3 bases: TGTGCCATCGCCTCGGGAGCTAGCACAGATACGCAGTATTTT.

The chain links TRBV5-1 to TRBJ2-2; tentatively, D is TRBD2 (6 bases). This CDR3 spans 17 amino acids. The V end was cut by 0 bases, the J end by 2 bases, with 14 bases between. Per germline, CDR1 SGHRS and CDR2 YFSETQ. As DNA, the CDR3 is TGCGCCAGCAGCTTGGGGACCACGGGGGTCAACACCGGGGAGCTGTTTTTT. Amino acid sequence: CASSLGTTGVNTGELFF.

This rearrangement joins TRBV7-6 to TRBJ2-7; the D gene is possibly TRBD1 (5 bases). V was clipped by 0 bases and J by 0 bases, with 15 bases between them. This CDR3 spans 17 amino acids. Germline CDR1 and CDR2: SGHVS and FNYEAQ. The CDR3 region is CASSLAPLGDSSYEQYF. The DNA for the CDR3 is TGTGCCAGCAGCTTAGCCCCTCTAGGTGACAGCTCCTACGAGCAGTACTTC.

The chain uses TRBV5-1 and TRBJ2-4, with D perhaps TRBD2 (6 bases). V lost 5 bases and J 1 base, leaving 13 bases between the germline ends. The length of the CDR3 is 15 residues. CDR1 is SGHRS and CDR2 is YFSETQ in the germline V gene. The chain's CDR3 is CASSEGGAAKNIQYF. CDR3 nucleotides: TGCGCCAGCAGTGAGGGAGGAGCGGCCAAAAACATTCAGTACTTC.

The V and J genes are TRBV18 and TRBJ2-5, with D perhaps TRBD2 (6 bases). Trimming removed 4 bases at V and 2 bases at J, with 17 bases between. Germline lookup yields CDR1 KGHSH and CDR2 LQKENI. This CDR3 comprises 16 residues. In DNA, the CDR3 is TGTGCCAGCTCACGGGGACTCCTCCAAACACAAGAGACCCAGTACTTC. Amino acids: CASSRGLLQTQETQYF.

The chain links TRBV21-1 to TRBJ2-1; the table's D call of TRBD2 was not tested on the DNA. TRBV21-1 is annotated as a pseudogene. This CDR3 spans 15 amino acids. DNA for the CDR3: TGTGCCAGCAGCCCCCGGGACTACCAGGGAGGGCAGCAGTTCTTC. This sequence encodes CASSPRDYQGGQQFF.

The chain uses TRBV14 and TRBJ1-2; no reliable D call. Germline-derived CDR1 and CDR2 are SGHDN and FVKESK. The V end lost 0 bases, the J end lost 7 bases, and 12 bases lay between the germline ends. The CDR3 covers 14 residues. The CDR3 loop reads CASSQDRVTGGYTF. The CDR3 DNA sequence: TGTGCCAGCAGCCAAGATCGGGTTACGGGTGGCTACACCTTC.

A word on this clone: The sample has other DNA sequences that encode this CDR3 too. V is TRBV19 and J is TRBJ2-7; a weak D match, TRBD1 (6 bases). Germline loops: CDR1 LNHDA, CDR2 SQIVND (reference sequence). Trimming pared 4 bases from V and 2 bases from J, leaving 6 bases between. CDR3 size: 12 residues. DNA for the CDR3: TGTGCCAGTAGTAGGGGGCCCTACGAGCAGTACTTC. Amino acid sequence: CASSRGPYEQYF.

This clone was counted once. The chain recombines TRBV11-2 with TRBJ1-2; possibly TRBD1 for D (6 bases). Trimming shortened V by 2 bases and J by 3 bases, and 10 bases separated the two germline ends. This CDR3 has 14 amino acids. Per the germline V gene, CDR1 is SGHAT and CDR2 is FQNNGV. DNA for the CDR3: TGTGCCAGCAGCTTATTGGGGGCTGACTATGGCTACACCTTC. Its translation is CASSLLGADYGYTF.

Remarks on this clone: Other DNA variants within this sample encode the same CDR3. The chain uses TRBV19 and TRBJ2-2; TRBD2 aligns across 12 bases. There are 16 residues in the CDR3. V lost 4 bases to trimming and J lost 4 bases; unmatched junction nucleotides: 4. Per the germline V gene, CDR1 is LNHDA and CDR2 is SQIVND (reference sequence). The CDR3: CASSTTSGGPTGELFF. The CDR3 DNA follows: TGTGCCAGTAGTACCACTAGCGGGGGGCCCACCGGGGAGCTGTTTTTT.

Here the CDR3 reads CASSLSGSTDTQYF. The CDR3 coding sequence is TGTGCCAGCAGCCTTAGCGGGAGTACAGATACGCAGTATTTT. V is TRBV9 and J is TRBJ2-3; TRBD2 agrees at 9 bases. Germline-derived CDR1 and CDR2 are SGDLS and YYNGEE. CDR3 length: 14 residues. After removal of 4 bases from V and 3 bases from J, the junction contained 3 bases not matched to a gene.

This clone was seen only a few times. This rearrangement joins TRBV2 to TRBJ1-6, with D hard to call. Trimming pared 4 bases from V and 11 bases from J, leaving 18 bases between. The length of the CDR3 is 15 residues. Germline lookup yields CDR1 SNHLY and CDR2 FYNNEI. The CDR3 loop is CASSGTGQVRAPLHF. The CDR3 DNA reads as TGTGCCAGCAGTGGGACCGGCCAGGTGAGGGCACCCCTCCACTTT.

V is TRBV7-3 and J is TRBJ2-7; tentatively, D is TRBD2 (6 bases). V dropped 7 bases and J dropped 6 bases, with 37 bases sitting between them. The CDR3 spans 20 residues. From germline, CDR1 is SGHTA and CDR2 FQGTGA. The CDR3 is CASTSSIAVPWGDRWGEQYF. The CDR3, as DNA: TGTGCCAGCACCTCGTCCATCGCCGTCCCCTGGGGGGATAGATGGGGCGAGCAGTACTTC.